This T cell receptor (beta chain) is drawn from a study of cytotoxic CD8 clonotypes in ibrutinib-treated CLL (dated by TCRdb to the early 2020s). Concerning the study at large: The cohort was composed of 11 relapsed/refractory and about 15 treatment-naive patients; IGHV unmutated status was identified in under 18 patients. On average, each sample yielded about 260,000 productive templates and around 98,000 productive rearrangements. Patients were still on ibrutinib when every remission and progressive disease sample was collected. Responses were partial in roughly 25 patients and complete in 2; after median around 68 months follow-up, about 14 stayed in remission and about 12 progressed. Response samples were taken after a median of about a year on treatment, ranging from about 6 to 36 months. Longitudinal samples were available for about 30% of the roughly 86 trial participants. Cryopreserved peripheral blood mononuclear cells were collected before treatment, at response, and at either disease progression or sustained remission.

A MiSeq instrument was used for deep resolution sequencing, which targeted depths ranging from 1 in 1 million up to 1 in 200,000 T cells, with coverage averaging 10x for each clonotype. TCR beta libraries were generated with the immunoSEQ hsTCRB Kit. The paper's processing steps were these. The data were analyzed with ImmunoSEQ Analyzer and ImmunoSEQ Data Assistant, and V, D and J gene assignments followed IMGT definitions. Clonality was computed as one minus normalized Shannon entropy of productive rearrangement frequencies, ranging from 0 to 1. Public clonotype analysis was restricted to overrepresented clonotypes comprising at least 0.05% of each patient's repertoire. Some twelve age-matched healthy donor repertoires from immuneACCESS were used as controls for clonality. In its TCRdb copy, this immuneACCESS table keeps in-frame sequences only and misses some clones. Where compared with another copy, unresolved V genes explain less than half of these, and the others have no known cause. V, J and clone size derive from that table, while D and trimming were established from the DNA sequence. This sample gives approximately 320,000 clones in total; roughly 71% of them show up just once. The ten top clones hold roughly 6% of the sample.

To note about this clone: The specificity of this receptor is unknown. No base quality values were provided; no much bigger clone lies one nucleotide off.

General findings and caveats noted by the study authors: Public clonotypes were found to be uncommon and were observed to contract or remain stable during treatment; the increase in clonality was shown to reflect expansion of private clonotypes at ibrutinib response. An increase in clonality was observed at ibrutinib response, with clonality remaining stable during sustained remission and falling back toward baseline at progression. Lymph node repertoires were not examined, and the timing of sampling was not matched between patients in sustained remission and those whose disease progressed. At baseline, clonality was higher than in age-matched healthy donors and showed a strong correlation with circulating CD8+ T-cell counts.

CDR1 and CDR2 (SGHAT, FQNNGV) derive from the germline V gene. CDR3 length: 14 amino acids, cysteine to phenylalanine. The sequence is cut down to CDR3 DNA, 42 bases in frame from base 1. At the junction V is shortened by 5 bases and J by 2 bases, with 11 bases in between. Around 1.8 micrograms of genomic DNA were extracted from cryopreserved PBMCs for TCR beta library preparation. Longitudinal blood samples from CLL patients on ibrutinib monotherapy were analyzed using high-throughput TCR beta sequencing. The patients took part in an open-label, single-center phase 2 trial of ibrutinib monotherapy. This sample comprised PBMCs, obtained after 36 months of ibrutinib treatment. The chain joins TRBV11-2 to TRBJ2-3, with the D gene call left open. The receptor's source is a human donor with chronic lymphocytic leukemia. CDR3 region: CASSPRVHTDTQYF. The sequenced DNA: TGTGCCAGCAGCCCCCGGGTACACACAGATACGCAGTATTTT.